This entry lists 26 T cell receptor beta chains sequenced from one sample in a study of cytomegalovirus exposure and HLA in healthy donors. Vbeta (60) and Jbeta (13) primers were used in the PCR. Generated by immunoSEQ multiplex PCR, the TCRdb table keeps only in-frame clones and is missing some. The table shows more than 90,000 clones, with 78% occurring only once. Sequencing input: PBMCs. Receptors were obtained from a woman aged 55-70 years in good health and CMV-seronegative.

The chain couples TRBV29-1 to TRBJ2-1, with 13 bases that match TRBD2. V shed 1 base and J 6 bases; nucleotides not matched to a gene: 6. From germline, CDR1 is SQVTM and CDR2 ANQGSEA. CDR3 size: 16 residues. The DNA for the CDR3 is TGCAGCGTTGAAGTCCCGGGACTAGCGGGATTCAATGAGCAGTTCTTC. This encodes CSVEVPGLAGFNEQFF.

This clone was seen only a few times. The chain is built from TRBV7-8 and TRBJ1-1; D perhaps matches TRBD1 (6 bases). The V and J ends lost 1 base and 6 bases respectively, with 15 bases between them. Germline V CDR1 and CDR2: SGHVS, FQNEAQ. This CDR3 region has 15 residues. CDR3 region: CASSLEGQLVPEAFF. For the CDR3, the DNA is TGTGCCAGCAGCTTAGAAGGACAGCTTGTCCCTGAAGCTTTCTTT.

The chain couples TRBV5-1 to TRBJ2-5, with 9 bases matching TRBD1. The assigned J gene may be wrong: the sequence end matches TRBJ2-7 better. CDR3 length: 16 residues. CDR1 and CDR2 (germline): SGHRS, YFSETQ. The chain's CDR3 is CASSYEGQGQGDEQYF. The CDR3 region has the DNA TGCGCCAGCAGTTATGAGGGGCAGGGACAGGGCGACGAGCAGTACTTC.

DNA of the CDR3: TGTGCCAGCAGTCTGAGGTCAATCGGGACAGGGGGCGATGGCTACACCTTC. Protein product: CASSLRSIGTGGDGYTF. The gene calls are TRBV28 and TRBJ1-2, with 12 bases identical to TRBD1. From germline, CDR1 is MDHEN and CDR2 SYDVKM. CDR3 length: 17 amino acids. Trimming at V came to 5 bases and at J to 6 bases, leaving 13 bases not matched to a gene.

The CDR3 sequence is CASSQPTGRGNTIYF. In nucleotides, the CDR3 is TGCGCCAGCAGCCAACCAACAGGGCGCGGAAACACCATATATTTT. The chain links TRBV4-1 to TRBJ1-3; D is possibly TRBD1 (6 bases). Germline V gene lookup returns CDR1 MGHRA and CDR2 YSYEKL. The CDR3 is 15 amino acids. Trimming removed 2 bases from V and 4 bases from J, with 12 bases in between.

V is TRBV5-6 and J is TRBJ1-1; unclear D gene. The ends were cut back, 3 bases at V and 3 bases at J, with 6 bases in the middle. The CDR3 length is 12 residues. Germline lookup yields CDR1 SGHDT and CDR2 YYEEEE. The CDR3 sequence: CASSWTDTEAFF. The CDR3 bases are TGTGCCAGCAGCTGGACTGACACTGAAGCTTTCTTT.

This clone was seen a handful of times. The gene calls are TRBV9 and TRBJ1-5, with 11 bases aligning to TRBD1. J gave up 3 bases and V 2 bases, and 4 bases lay outside the gene matches. This CDR3 is 16 amino acids long. The germline CDR1 and CDR2 sequences are SGDLS and YYNGEE. The CDR3 protein is CASSVGTGGYNQPQHF. The CDR3 coding sequence is TGTGCCAGCAGCGTCGGGACAGGGGGTTACAATCAGCCCCAGCATTTT.

The gene calls are TRBV19 and TRBJ1-4; TRBD1 agrees at 8 bases. Germline CDR1 and CDR2: LNHDA and SQIVND (reference sequence). The CDR3 has 16 amino acids. V shed 4 bases, J shed 6 bases, and the junction held 10 bases outside the gene matches. CDR3 loop: CASSTDPGQDYEKLFF. As DNA, the CDR3 is TGTGCCAGTAGTACTGACCCGGGACAGGATTATGAAAAACTGTTTTTT.

The rearrangement joins TRBV7-2 to TRBJ1-1, with 7 bases fitting TRBD1. This CDR3 is built from 15 residues. Germline-derived CDR1 and CDR2 are SGHTA and FQGNSA. The trim removed 5 bases at V and 1 base at J, leaving 7 bases unmatched. This CDR3 is CASSLGGAPNTEAFF. CDR3 nucleotides: TGTGCCAGCAGCCTAGGGGGCGCCCCGAACACTGAAGCTTTCTTT.

The chain has TRBV18 and TRBJ2-3; TRBD1 agrees at 8 bases. J gave up 5 bases and V 1 base, and 5 bases lay outside the gene matches. CDR3 length: 15 residues. Germline CDR1 and CDR2: KGHSH and LQKENI. The CDR3 DNA reads as TGTGCCAGCTCACCACAGCAGGGGGCTAAAGATACGCAGTATTTT. This encodes CASSPQQGAKDTQYF.

This sequence joins TRBV2 and TRBJ1-2; no firm D call. The length of the CDR3 is 15 residues. Germline lookup yields CDR1 SNHLY and CDR2 FYNNEI. Trimming removed 5 bases at V and 0 bases at J, with 13 bases between. DNA of the CDR3: TGTGCCAGCAGTCTGCAGCTACTAACTAACTATGGCTACACCTTC. It is translated as CASSLQLLTNYGYTF.

CDR3: CASSSRQGARELFF. The CDR3 nucleotides read TGCGCCAGCAGCTCAAGACAGGGGGCGAGGGAGCTGTTTTTT. V usage is TRBV5-1 and J usage is TRBJ2-2; TRBD1 aligns across 10 bases. V dropped 3 bases and J dropped 9; count of bases not matched to a gene: 5. The CDR3 sequence is 14 residues long. CDR1 and CDR2 (germline): SGHRS, YFSETQ. The entire variable domain, with the rest obtained from reference TRBV5-1 and TRBJ2-2, is as follows: KAGVTQTPRYLIKTRGQQVTLSCSPISGHRSVSWYQQTPGQGLQFLFEYFSETQRNKGNFPGRFSGRQFSNSRSEMNVSTLELGDSALYLCASSSRQGARELFFGEGSRLTVL.

Only one count was recorded for this clone. The gene calls are TRBV6-5 and TRBJ1-1; 10 nucleotides line up with TRBD1. CDR3 length: 14 amino acids. In germline, CDR1 is MNHEY, CDR2 SVGAGI. V was pared by 6 bases and J by 7 bases, with 8 bases of the junction left unmatched. The CDR3 here is CASRPGTGDREAFF. DNA of the CDR3: TGTGCCAGCAGACCCGGGACAGGGGATCGTGAAGCTTTCTTT.

The CDR3 spells CASSATRSSYDEQFF. CDR3 coding DNA: TGTGCCAGCAGCGCCACTAGGTCTAGTTACGATGAGCAGTTCTTC. The J gene is TRBJ2-1, the V gene TRBV9; possibly TRBD2 for D (5 bases). Germline-derived CDR1 and CDR2 are SGDLS and YYNGEE. This CDR3 has 15 residues. V lost 3 bases, J lost 8 bases, and 18 bases lay in between. The whole variable domain, remainder taken from reference TRBV9 and TRBJ2-1, is DSGVTQTPKHLITATGQRVTLRCSPRSGDLSVYWYQQSLDQGLQFLIQYYNGEERAKGNILERFSAQQFPDLHSELNLSSLELGDSALYFCASSATRSSYDEQFFGPGTRLTVL.

This clone was observed a handful of times. The chain combines TRBV5-6 with TRBJ2-1; TRBD2 matches 13 bases. The CDR3 length is 14 residues. Looked up from germline, CDR1 is SGHDT and CDR2 is YYEEEE. V lost 4 bases, J lost 10 bases, and 5 bases stayed unmatched. The CDR3 sequence: CASSPGTSGKEQFF. The CDR3 DNA reads TGTGCCAGCAGCCCGGGGACTAGCGGGAAGGAGCAGTTCTTC.

The rearrangement links TRBV27 to TRBJ1-1, with 8 positions matching TRBD1. J was trimmed by 4 bases and V by 10 bases; bases with no gene match: 8. The germline CDR1 and CDR2 sequences are MNHEY and SMNVEV (reference sequence). The CDR3 has 13 amino acids. The CDR3 nucleotides are TGTGCCACCATCTCGACAGGGGCCACTGAAGCTTTCTTT. Translated, it gives CATISTGATEAFF.

The chain recombines TRBV5-4 with TRBJ1-3, with unresolved D. Germline V gene sequence: CDR1 SGHNT, CDR2 YYREEE (reference sequence). The V end lost 2 bases, the J end lost 0 bases, and 9 bases lay between the germline ends. CDR3 length: 15 residues. The CDR3 loop reads CASSLGGRSGNTIYF. Here the CDR3 DNA reads TGTGCCAGCAGCTTAGGCGGCCGCTCTGGAAACACCATATATTTT.

This chain connects TRBV6-1 to TRBJ1-5, with 9 positions matching TRBD1. V gave up 6 bases and J gave up 6 bases; unmatched junction bases: 6. Germline V gene lookup returns CDR1 MNHNS and CDR2 SASEGT. The CDR3 is made up of 14 amino acids. CDR3 sequence reads: CASRDTGGGQPQHF. Here the CDR3 DNA reads TGTGCCAGCAGAGATACAGGGGGCGGTCAGCCCCAGCATTTT.

The chain links TRBV7-2 to TRBJ2-1; D remains ambiguous. Germline V gives CDR1 SGHTA, CDR2 FQGNSA. This CDR3 has 13 amino acids. V was cut by 5 bases and J by 14 bases, with 19 bases left in between. The DNA for the CDR3 is TGTGCCAGCAGCCGTGTCGAGTATACGATCGAGTTCTTC. Encoded protein: CASSRVEYTIEFF. The variable domain in full, completed from reference TRBV7-2 and TRBJ2-1, reads GAGVSQSPSNKVTEKGKDVELRCDPISGHTALYWYRQSLGQGLEFLIYFQGNSAPDKSGLPSDRFSAERTGGSVSTLTIQRTQQEDSAVYLCASSRVEYTIEFFGPGTRLTVL.

This rearrangement joins TRBV7-8 to TRBJ2-3, with 12 bases fitting TRBD2. J gave up 4 bases and V 5 bases, and 7 bases lay outside the gene matches. The germline CDR1 and CDR2 sequences are SGHVS and FQNEAQ. The CDR3 is 16 residues long. CDR3 in DNA: TGTGCCAGCAGCAAGCGACTAGCGGGAGTGGCAGATACGCAGTATTTT. Translation: CASSKRLAGVADTQYF. Filled out from reference TRBV7-8 and TRBJ2-3, the complete variable domain reads GAGVSQSPRYKVAKRGQDVALRCDPISGHVSLFWYQQALGQGPEFLTYFQNEAQLDKSGLPSDRFFAERPEGSVSTLKIQRTQQEDSAVYLCASSKRLAGVADTQYFGPGTRLTVL.

The chain uses TRBV29-1 and TRBJ1-2; unclear D gene. Trimming cost V 4 bases and J 4 bases, with 13 bases left between them. Per germline, CDR1 SQVTM and CDR2 ANQGSEA. CDR3 length: 13 amino acids. The DNA of the CDR3 is TGCAGCGTTGCCCCCGGGTCGGGCTATGGCTACACCTTC. As protein: CSVAPGSGYGYTF. The entire variable domain, with the rest obtained from reference TRBV29-1 and TRBJ1-2, is as follows: SAVISQKPSRDICQRGTSLTIQCQVDSQVTMMFWYRQQPGQSLTLIATANQGSEATYESGFVIDKFPISRPNLTFSTLTVSNMSPEDSSIYLCSVAPGSGYGYTFGSGTRLTVV.

The chain carries TRBV12-5 and TRBJ1-1, with 8 bases matching TRBD1. Trimming cost V 5 bases and J 6 bases; bases outside gene matches: 17. Per germline, CDR1 LGHNT and CDR2 FRNRAP. CDR3 length: 17 amino acids. The CDR3 DNA reads TGTGCTAGTGGTCCCGGCGACAGGGGAAGATTAGCAGCTGAAGCTTTCTTT. It codes for CASGPGDRGRLAAEAFF.

The genes are TRBV30 and TRBJ1-2; 8 nucleotides align to TRBD1. From germline, CDR1 is GTSNPN and CDR2 SVGIG (reference sequence). J was trimmed by 7 bases and V by 4 bases; bases with no gene match: 5. The CDR3 has 12 amino acids. The CDR3 is CAWTTGGVGYTF. The CDR3 DNA reads TGTGCCTGGACCACAGGGGGGGTTGGCTACACCTTC.

This clone was counted a single time. The chain employs TRBV11-2 and TRBJ2-3; D not resolved. Trimming removed 3 bases at V and 6 bases at J, with 10 bases between. The CDR3 covers 13 residues. The germline CDR1 and CDR2 sequences are SGHAT and FQNNGV. The CDR3 DNA sequence: TGTGCCAGCAGCTTCGTGGGCCGCGATACGCAGTATTTT. This translates into CASSFVGRDTQYF.

The CDR3 is CASRPASGNEQYF. CDR3 DNA: TGTGCCAGCAGGCCGGCTAGCGGGAACGAGCAGTACTTC. The rearrangement uses TRBV7-9 and TRBJ2-7, with TRBD2 matching 9 bases. The ends lost 6 bases at V and 5 bases at J; junction bases unmatched: 5. This CDR3 contains 13 residues. Germline V gene lookup returns CDR1 SEHNR and CDR2 FQNEAQ (reference sequence).

This chain uses TRBV4-1 with TRBJ1-1, with TRBD1 as a possible D gene (6 bases). From germline, CDR1 is MGHRA and CDR2 YSYEKL. V lost 1 base and J 5 bases, leaving 17 bases between the germline ends. This CDR3 is 16 amino acids long. CDR3 loop: CASSQAGGGGLTEAFF. Here the CDR3 DNA reads TGCGCCAGCAGCCAAGCCGGGGGGGGCGGACTGACTGAAGCTTTCTTT.